The clone carrying this T cell receptor (beta chain) showed up just a few times. This sample is drawn from a study of patients and donors after allogeneic stem cell transplantation. Each CDR3 protein gets one entry after TCRdb re-called the RT-PCR reads with MiXCR. This table has roughly 940,000 distinct CDR3 sequences, over 15% appearing once. Germline loops: CDR1 LGHNA, CDR2 YSLEER. The CDR3 contains 15 residues. V dropped 0 bases and J dropped 1 base, with 9 bases sitting between them. The origin of this receptor is a human donor who was either an allogeneic HSCT recipient or a stem cell or donor lymphocyte infusion donor (not recorded which). It is not recorded whose cells these are; they may come from a transplant donor. Material: blood, either unsorted or a sorted T cell fraction (not recorded which). The V gene is TRBV4-3, the J gene TRBJ1-1; D not resolved. This CDR3 is CASSQDLGRNTEAFF. The CDR3 DNA reads TGCGCCAGCAGCCAAGATCTTGGCAGGAACACTGAAGCTTTCTTT.